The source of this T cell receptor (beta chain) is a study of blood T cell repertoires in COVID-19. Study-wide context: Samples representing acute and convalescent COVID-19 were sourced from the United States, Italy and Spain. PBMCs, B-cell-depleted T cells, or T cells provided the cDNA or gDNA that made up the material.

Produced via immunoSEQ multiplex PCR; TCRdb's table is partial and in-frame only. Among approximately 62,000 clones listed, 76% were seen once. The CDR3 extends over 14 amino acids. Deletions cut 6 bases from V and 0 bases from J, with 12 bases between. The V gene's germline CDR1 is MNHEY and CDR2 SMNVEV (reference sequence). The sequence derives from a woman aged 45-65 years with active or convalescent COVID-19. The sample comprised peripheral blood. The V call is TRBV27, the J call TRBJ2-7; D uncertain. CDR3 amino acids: CASSLRLSSYEQYF. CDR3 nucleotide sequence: TGTGCCAGCAGCCTCAGACTTAGCTCCTACGAGCAGTACTTC.